Listed here are 3 T cell receptor beta chains from one sample, sequenced in a study of blood T cell repertoires in COVID-19 (dated by TCRdb to 2018 to 2020). The library was built by means of the immunoSEQ multiplex PCR assay. In TCRdb, the immuneACCESS table is reduced to in-frame sequences with V and J assigned. These tables do not hold every clone; where another copy was compared, an unresolved V gene accounts for under half, and the others remain unexplained. This sample has a few hundred thousand clones in its table, and approximately 91% of those were observed once. The ten largest clones add up to 0.85% to 1% of the sample. The sample was peripheral blood. These receptors were taken from a woman in her thirties or forties who had recovered from COVID-19.

V usage is TRBV7-2 and J usage is TRBJ2-7; possibly TRBD2 for D (6 bases). Germline values: CDR1 SGHTA, CDR2 FQGNSA. V lost 3 bases to trimming and J lost 2 bases, with 11 bases between them. The CDR3 totals 14 residues. CDR3 DNA: TGTGCCAGCAGCTTGGGCAGGGAGGCCTACGAGCAGTACTTC. Translation gives CASSLGREAYEQYF.

The chain combines TRBV3-1 (or the pseudogene TRBV3-2) with TRBJ2-1, with no clear D. From germline, CDR1 is LGHDT and CDR2 YNNKEL (reference sequence). The CDR3 has 12 residues. V was shortened by 4 bases and J by 3 bases, with 4 bases between the two germline ends. CDR3 sequence (DNA): TGTGCCAGCAGCCGCTACTACAATGAGCAGTTCTTC. It encodes CASSRYYNEQFF.

V and J are TRBV5-4 and TRBJ2-5; D is unresolved. Germline V lookup: CDR1 SGHNT, CDR2 YYREEE (reference sequence). The CDR3 loop spans 13 amino acids. V was shortened by 2 bases and J by 5 bases, with 10 bases between the two germline ends. The CDR3 coding sequence is TGTGCCAGCAGCTTCGAGAGTTTGGAGACCCAGTACTTC. Translated: CASSFESLETQYF.